A selection of T cell receptor beta chains follows, all from one sample in a study of Graves' ophthalmopathy and Graves' hyperthyroidism. In TCRdb, the multiplex PCR reads were re-called with MiXCR into one record per CDR3 protein. The sample shows roughly 300,000 distinct CDR3 sequences, roughly a sixth of them seen only once. Sequenced input: peripheral blood. Receptor source: an adult man with Graves' ophthalmopathy. The CDR3 runs from the conserved cysteine through the conserved F or W. D genes are given only for firm matches. Clone size is shown for a subset of rows, as once, few, many or a class of expanded clone.

V	D	size	length	J	DNA	CDR3
TRBV6-5	TRBD1	many	13	TRBJ1-1	TGTGCCAGCAGGTGGGGACAGGATACTGAAGCTTTCTTT	CASRWGQDTEAFF
TRBV12-3/TRBV12-4	TRBD1	many	14	TRBJ1-5	TGTGCCAGCAGTTTGACAGGGTCGGGTCAGCCCCAGCATTTT	CASSLTGSGQPQHF
TRBV7-8	.	once	15	TRBJ2-2	TGTGCCAGCAGGCCCTGGGCGGAGAACACCGGGGAGCTGTTTTTT	CASRPWAENTGELFF
TRBV24-1	.	many	12	TRBJ2-7	TGTGCCACCAGTGATTTCGAAGGCGAGCAGTACTTC	CATSDFEGEQYF
TRBV6-1	.	many	13	TRBJ2-5	TGTGCCAGCAGACTAACCGGGGGAGAGACCCAGTACTTC	CASRLTGGETQYF
TRBV12-3/TRBV12-4	.	many	13	TRBJ2-5	TGTGCCAGCAGTTTATACAGCGAAGAGACCCAGTACTTC	CASSLYSEETQYF
TRBV27	.	once	17	TRBJ1-1	TGTGCCAGCAGTTTATCCCATTACAGGAAGATGAACACTGAAGCTTTCTTT	CASSLSHYRKMNTEAFF
TRBV6-5	.	many	17	TRBJ2-6	TGTGCCAGCAGTTACTCAGGGTCCGTCTCTGGGGCCAACGTCCTGACTTTC	CASSYSGSVSGANVLTF
TRBV19	.	few	10	TRBJ2-5	TGTGCCAGTAGTATAGCCCCCCAGTACTTC	CASSIAPQYF
TRBV6-1	TRBD1	many	15	TRBJ1-1	TGTGCCAGCAGTAAAGACAGGGCTATGAACACTGAAGCTTTCTTT	CASSKDRAMNTEAFF
TRBV30	.	many	14	TRBJ1-2	TGTGCCTGGAGTGTAGGGGGGGGAGGCTATGGCTACACCTTC	CAWSVGGGGYGYTF
TRBV12-3/TRBV12-4	.	.	14	TRBJ1-1	TGTGCCAGCAGTAGGGGCATCGGACCGAATGAAGCTTTCTTT	CASSRGIGPNEAFF
TRBV4-2	.	many	13	TRBJ1-2	TGTGCCAGCAGCCAAGTAGTGGGTACGGGCTACACCTTC	CASSQVVGTGYTF
TRBV4-3	.	many	14	TRBJ1-6	TGCGCCAGCAGCCAGGGTCCGAGTGCGTCACCCCTCCACTTT	CASSQGPSASPLHF
TRBV20-1	TRBD1	.	14	TRBJ1-2	TGCAGTGCCGGTCAAGGGGGCGGGTCGTATGGCTACACCTTC	CSAGQGGGSYGYTF
TRBV5-1	TRBD1	many	15	TRBJ1-2	TGCGCCAGCAGCTCAACTGTGGGACAGCACTATGGCTACACCTTC	CASSSTVGQHYGYTF
TRBV6-2/TRBV6-3	.	many	11	TRBJ2-7	TGTGCCAGCAGTCGAGACTACGAGCAGTACTTC	CASSRDYEQYF
TRBV12-3/TRBV12-4	.	many	14	TRBJ1-1	TGTGCCAGCACCGTAGATCCCCTGAACACTGAAGCTTTCTTT	CASTVDPLNTEAFF
TRBV30	.	many	14	TRBJ1-6	TGTGCCTCCCCAGCAGGGGAATCCTATTCACCCCTCCACTTT	CASPAGESYSPLHF
TRBV30	.	.	12	TRBJ2-5	TGTGCCTGGGACCGGGCGGGGGAGACCCAGTACTTC	CAWDRAGETQYF
TRBV6-5	.	.	13	TRBJ1-1	TGTGCCAGCAGTTACTACAGTGGCACTGAAGCTTTCTTT	CASSYYSGTEAFF
TRBV11-3	.	many	9	TRBJ1-1	TGTGCCAGCAGCTTAGAGGCTTTCTTT	CASSLEAFF
TRBV28	.	few	16	TRBJ1-3	TGTGCCAGCAGTTTGTTTGATGGACCCCCGCGAAACACCATATATTTT	CASSLFDGPPRNTIYF
TRBV27	TRBD1	many	17	TRBJ2-6	TGTGCCAGCTCCCCGGACAGGGGAGGAGCTGGGGCCAACGTCCTGACTTTC	CASSPDRGGAGANVLTF
TRBV5-6	.	many	15	TRBJ1-5	TGTGCCAGCAGTCGGGGCCTCCCAGGGAATCAGCCCCAGCATTTT	CASSRGLPGNQPQHF
TRBV20-1	.	many	13	TRBJ2-7	TGCAGTGCTAGGAGTGGGGACGGATACGAGCAGTACTTC	CSARSGDGYEQYF
TRBV6-2/TRBV6-3	.	.	11	TRBJ1-2	TGTGCCAGCAGTCAAGGGGTTGGCTACACCTTC	CASSQGVGYTF
TRBV6-2/TRBV6-3	.	many	16	TRBJ1-5	TGTGCCAGCAGCCCAGGGAGGCAGGGGCTATGGCAGCCCCAGCATTTT	CASSPGRQGLWQPQHF
TRBV18	.	.	15	TRBJ2-2	TGTGCCAGCTCACCTCGGGCAGCCAACACCGGGGAGCTGTTTTTT	CASSPRAANTGELFF
TRBV19	.	many	14	TRBJ1-3	TGTGCCACCATACAGGGACACTCTGGAAACACCATATATTTT	CATIQGHSGNTIYF
TRBV28	.	many	17	TRBJ2-5	TGTGCCAGCAGTTTATTTCGGGGTGGCGGGTACCAAGAGACCCAGTACTTC	CASSLFRGGGYQETQYF
TRBV20-1	.	many	12	TRBJ2-5	TGCAGTGCTAGAGAGTTCCAAGAGACCCAGTACTTC	CSAREFQETQYF
TRBV24-1	.	many	14	TRBJ1-2	TGTGCCACCAGTGATTTGGACAGTAACTATGGCTACACCTTC	CATSDLDSNYGYTF
TRBV6-5	TRBD1	many	15	TRBJ2-7	TGTGCCAGCAGGGGGACAGGGGGCGCGTGGTACGAGCAGTACTTC	CASRGTGGAWYEQYF
TRBV19	TRBD1	.	16	TRBJ1-5	TGTGCCAGTAGTATTGTCACAGGGGGCCGCGGTCAGCCCCAGCATTTT	CASSIVTGGRGQPQHF
TRBV18	.	.	16	TRBJ2-7	TGTGCCAGCTCCTCGAGCCCCGGGACATCTTCCTACGAGCAGTACTTC	CASSSSPGTSSYEQYF
TRBV6-1	.	many	14	TRBJ2-7	TGTGCCAGCACCCCGACGAACCGGGACGGCGAGCAGTACTTC	CASTPTNRDGEQYF
TRBV6-5	.	.	15	TRBJ2-7	TGTGCCAGCAGTTACTCGAAACGGGGTACCTACGAGCAGTACTTC	CASSYSKRGTYEQYF
TRBV6-1	.	many	15	TRBJ1-2	TGTGCCAGCAGTGAACTCGGGGGAGACTTCTATGGCTACACCTTC	CASSELGGDFYGYTF
TRBV20-1	TRBD2	many	18	TRBJ2-5	TGCAGTGCTAACGAGGGGACTAGCGGGGGAGTTCTCCAAGAGACCCAGTACTTC	CSANEGTSGGVLQETQYF
TRBV28	.	many	14	TRBJ1-6	TGTGCCAGCAGCCCGGGGGGGAGGAATTCACCCCTCCACTTT	CASSPGGRNSPLHF
TRBV5-1	.	.	15	TRBJ1-1	TGCGCCAGCAGCTTGGCGACGGGGGGGACCACTGAAGCTTTCTTT	CASSLATGGTTEAFF
TRBV6-5	.	.	11	TRBJ1-1	TGTGCCAGCGGTTGGGACACTAAAGCTTTCTTT	CASGWDTKAFF
TRBV6-1	TRBD1	many	16	TRBJ1-1	TGTGCCAGCACCAGAAGATCGACAGGGGCGGTGGGTGAAGCTTTCTTT	CASTRRSTGAVGEAFF
TRBV11-2	TRBD1	.	14	TRBJ1-2	TGTGCCAGCAGCCCTAGAGGGACAGGGGAAGGCTACACCTTC	CASSPRGTGEGYTF
TRBV29-1	TRBD2	many	12	TRBJ2-7	TGCAGCATATATAGCGGGACCTACGAGCAGTACTTC	CSIYSGTYEQYF
TRBV24-1	.	many	10	TRBJ1-2	TGTGCCACCAATGGGGACGGCTACACCTTC	CATNGDGYTF
TRBV12-3/TRBV12-4	.	many	14	TRBJ1-1	TGTGCCAGCAGTTTAGAATCCAGGGGCTCTGAAGCTTTCTTT	CASSLESRGSEAFF
TRBV11-2	.	.	13	TRBJ1-2	TGTGCCAGCACCTCGCCGCGGAACTATGGCTACACCTTC	CASTSPRNYGYTF
TRBV24-1	TRBD1	many	16	TRBJ2-5	TGTGCCACCAGTGATACAGGGGTATTCAACGAGGAGACCCAGTACTTC	CATSDTGVFNEETQYF
TRBV7-3	.	many	18	TRBJ2-6	TGTGCCAGCAAAGAACCGAGGACAGTAGTCTCTGGGGCCAACGTCCTGACTTTC	CASKEPRTVVSGANVLTF
TRBV25-1	.	many	16	TRBJ2-2	TGTGCCAGCAGTGGATGGAATCAGGGGATGTCCGGGGAGCTGTTTTTT	CASSGWNQGMSGELFF
TRBV5-1	.	many	14	TRBJ1-1	TGCGCCAGCAGCTTCCCGAGGGAGAACACTGAAGCTTTCTTT	CASSFPRENTEAFF
TRBV13	.	many	13	TRBJ2-7	TGTGCCAGCAGCGAACGGGAAGCCTACGAGCAGTACTTC	CASSEREAYEQYF